The present entry profiles one T cell receptor beta chain with its context. Its antigen is unidentified. This record comes from a study of OX40 agonist ivuxolimab in advanced cancers. Study information: Prior anti-PD-1, anti-PD-L1 or anti-CTLA-4 therapy was allowed; around 40% had some. Partial responses, seen in three patients, involved one hepatocellular carcinoma and two cutaneous melanomas. Findings and caveats of the study: The study did not work out the antigen specificity of the expanded peripheral T cells.

V gave up 3 bases and J gave up 6 bases, with 11 bases separating them. The CDR3 extends over 14 amino acids. Germline CDR1 reads MDHEN; CDR2 reads SYDVKM. Some clones are missing from TCRdb's copy, which holds only in-frame ones; the method was immunoSEQ multiplex PCR. The sample holds some 16,000 clones, roughly three quarters seen once. The clonotype was recovered from an adult with an advanced solid tumor such as melanoma, head and neck, liver or kidney cancer. The sequencing used CD4+ or CD8+ T cells sorted from blood, collected in a trial of the OX40 agonist ivuxolimab. This chain joins TRBV28 and TRBJ1-4; no clear D. CDR3 sequence (DNA): TGTGCCAGCAGTTTTGTAGGCGTCGATGAAAAACTGTTTTTT. Translating gives CASSFVGVDEKLFF.